These 6 T cell receptor beta chains came from one sample sequenced in a study of regulatory T cells in long-lasting Graves disease. As to time point: newly diagnosed GD, antithyroid drugs for less than 3 months. Isolated PBMC RNA provided the starting material for the TCR library. The authors built TCR beta libraries using iRepertoire HTBI primers and Arm-PCR of CDR3 regions. Via MiXCR, TCRdb re-called the multiplex PCR reads, giving one row per CDR3 protein. The data hold a few hundred thousand distinct CDR3 sequences, with 11% to 15% observed a single time. Another study also made use of these data, one on T cells in Graves' hyperthyroidism and ophthalmopathy.

Sequencing was performed on peripheral blood mononuclear cells (PBMCs), taken at new diagnosis, from a patient treated with antithyroid drugs. These receptors were collected from a woman aged 45 to 65 with Graves disease.

The table lists this clonotype with many counts. At one end, the junction sequence differs from germline, possibly due to a read error. The chain is built from TRBV28 and TRBJ2-2, with 12 positions matching TRBD2. The V gene's germline CDR1 is MDHEN and CDR2 SYDVKM. The CDR3 runs to 15 residues. The CDR3 region has the DNA TGCGCCAGCAGCTTGGGACTAGCGGGCACCGGGGAGCTGTTTTTT. Encoded protein: CASSLGLAGTGELFF.

This clonotype occurred many times. V usage is TRBV11-2 and J usage is TRBJ2-5; the D is unclear. The CDR3 runs 14 residues. Between the trimmed V and J ends, which lost 2 bases and 0 bases, there was a span of 7 bases. Germline assignment: CDR1 SGHAT and CDR2 FQNNGV. CDR3 coding DNA: TGTGCCAGCAGCTTAACTTGGTACCAAGAGACCCAGTACTTC. Translating it yields CASSLTWYQETQYF.

This clonotype was observed at least ten times. The chain couples TRBV5-1 to TRBJ2-3; the match to TRBD2 covers 8 bases. The CDR3 has 15 residues. Germline values: CDR1 SGHRS, CDR2 YFSETQ. Trimming took 4 bases from V and 7 from J; bases not matched to a gene: 11. CDR3 sequence reads: CASSELAEGGNTQYF. The CDR3 DNA reads TGCGCCAGCAGCGAACTAGCGGAGGGGGGAAATACGCAGTATTTT.

A few counts support this clonotype. V gene TRBV10-1 combines with J gene TRBJ2-1; D remains ambiguous. This CDR3 has 12 residues. Germline V gene lookup returns CDR1 WNHNN and CDR2 SYGVQD (reference sequence). With 0 bases removed from V and 9 bases from J, the gap between germline ends came to 6 bases. As DNA, the CDR3 is TGCGCCAGCAGTGAGTCGACGGCTGAGCAGTTCTTC. This encodes CASSESTAEQFF.

This clonotype has a count of ten or more. J is TRBJ2-1 and V is TRBV7-8; 7 nucleotides line up with TRBD2. J was trimmed by 2 bases and V by 2 bases; bases with no gene match: 6. Per germline, CDR1 SGHVS and CDR2 FQNEAQ. The CDR3 totals 16 residues. The CDR3 bases are TGTGCCAGCAGCTTACGTCGCGGGAGTGCCTACAATGAGCAGTTCTTC. Its protein product is CASSLRRGSAYNEQFF.

The chain couples TRBV5-1 to TRBJ1-5; D might be TRBD1 (5 bases). V was pared by 4 bases and J by 0 bases, with 11 bases between. The CDR3 spans 15 residues. Per the germline V gene, CDR1 is SGHRS and CDR2 is YFSETQ. CDR3 coding DNA: TGCGCCAGCAGCCCGGGACCTTATAGCAATCAGCCCCAGCATTTT. Translated: CASSPGPYSNQPQHF.